The clone carrying this T cell receptor (beta chain) was picked up one time. CDR3 size: 14 residues. Germline CDR1 SGHVS, CDR2 FQNEAQ. Unmatched junction bases numbered 5, after V lost 5 bases and J lost 4 bases. This entry is derived from a study of blood T cell repertoires in COVID-19. Whole-study context: Acute and convalescent COVID-19 samples came from the United States, Italy and Spain. Sources were T cells, B-cell-depleted T cells, or PBMCs; the material itself was cDNA or gDNA.

One Seattle source followed patients from active infection through their disease course. As originally analysed: Researchers report that nucleated cell counts were estimated from reference gene primer amplification. Some clones are missing from TCRdb's copy, which holds only in-frame ones; the method was immunoSEQ multiplex PCR. V and J calls and clone size are copied from that table; D and trimming were computed from the DNA. The data contain some 290,000 clones, roughly 88% of them singletons. The receptor comes from a woman aged 25 to 39 with COVID-19, enrolled during active disease. The chain is built from TRBV7-8 and TRBJ1-2; TRBD1 matches 9 bases. Sequenced input: peripheral blood. The CDR3 sequence is CASSHRDRAYGYTF. Here the CDR3 DNA reads TGTGCCAGCAGCCACCGGGACAGGGCCTATGGCTACACCTTC.